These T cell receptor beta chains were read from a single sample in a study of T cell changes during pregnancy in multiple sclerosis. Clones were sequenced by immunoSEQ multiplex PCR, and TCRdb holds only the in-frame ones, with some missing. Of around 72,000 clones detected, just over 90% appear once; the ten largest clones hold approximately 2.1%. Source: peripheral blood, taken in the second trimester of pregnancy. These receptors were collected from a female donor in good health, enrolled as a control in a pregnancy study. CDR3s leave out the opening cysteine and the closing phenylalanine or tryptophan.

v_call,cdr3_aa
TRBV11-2,ASSLVGGGAQNEQY
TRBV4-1,ASSQGGSTDTQY
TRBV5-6,ASSLGGHPQF
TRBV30,AWQQPVSEAF
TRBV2,ASSGTGQGANTEAF
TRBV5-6,ASSPRQRGNTEAF
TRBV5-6,ASSRREGGYT
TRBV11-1,ASSTYGQGDTEAF
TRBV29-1,SVESPGQGGGELF
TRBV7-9,ASSLEAGGRKGYT
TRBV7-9,ASSLQGGVRDSPLH
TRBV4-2,ASSQDWPGGDETQY
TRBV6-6,ASSNPTSGGLEQF
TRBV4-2,ASSQEIAGGPSTDTQY
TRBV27,ASSTVSLETQY
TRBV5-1,ASSLGAGETAF
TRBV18,ASSPSTGISFYGYT
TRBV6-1,ASSELGREDQPQH
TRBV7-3,ASSFAGQGTYEQY
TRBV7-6,ASSLEGQPSSYEQY
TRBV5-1,ASSWDRGGNYGYT
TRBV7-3,ASSSHRDDEQF
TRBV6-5,ASSTSRGGNTEAF
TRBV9,ASSLQDYNSPLH
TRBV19,ASSSPLKSGNTGELF
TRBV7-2,ASSLRGTGTGSPLH
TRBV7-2,ASPLGGPGTQY
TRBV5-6,ASSFPQGKGNTIY
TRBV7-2,ASSLAGDSPLH
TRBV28,ASSPYRTDNEKLF
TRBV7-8,ASSLGQSYNEQF
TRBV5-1,ATSLGDTDTQY
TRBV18,ASSPTAVQPQH
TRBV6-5,ASSFHTAGNYGYT
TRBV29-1,SVENAYEQY
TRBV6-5,ASTQTGSQDTEAF
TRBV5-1,ASSEGGRTGELF
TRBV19,ASSIARAPDTQY
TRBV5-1,ASSPLSVTQSAKGYT
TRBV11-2,ASSTRGQGDTEAF
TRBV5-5,ASSLGTPQETQY
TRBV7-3,ASSLSRGNNEQF
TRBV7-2,ASSLGLDTDTQY
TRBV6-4,ASSPGTGIDNEQF
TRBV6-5,ASTKDRGNEKLF
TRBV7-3,ASSLNNMNTEAF
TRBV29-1,SGGTGASETQY
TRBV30,AWRLGGVNSPLH
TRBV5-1,ASSSGTENSPLH
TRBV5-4,ASSLSATTDTQY
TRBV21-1,ASSKGQRGSVGWYSNQPQH
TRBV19,ASSIKAGASGEQY
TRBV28,ASSFLGARGYT
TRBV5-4,ASSRTTGITEAF